This is a list of T cell receptor beta chains from one sample in a study of blood T cell repertoires in COVID-19. Repertoires were generated with immunoSEQ multiplex PCR, while TCRdb's copy carries only in-frame clones and drops some. This repertoire shows some 350,000 clones, 90% found once; its top ten account for about 6.5%. The sample was peripheral blood. The receptor source for this set is a man between 18 and 29 years old with active or convalescent COVID-19. Both conserved end residues are part of each CDR3. D genes are given only for firm matches. Clone size appears in some rows only: once, few, many, or a class for an expanded clone.

NA	NA	TRBV28	TRBJ1-1	TGTGCCAGCAGTTTATTGTCAGCTGAAGCTTTCTTT	CASSLLSAEAFF
once	TRBD2	TRBV7-6	TRBJ2-5	TGTGCCAGCAGCTTAGTCGGGGGGGCCGCAGAGACCCAGTACTTC	CASSLVGGAAETQYF
NA	NA	TRBV25-1	TRBJ2-7	TGTGCCAGCTCCGGTTGGGCAGGGAAGGAGCAGTACTTC	CASSGWAGKEQYF
NA	TRBD1	TRBV28	TRBJ2-2	TGTGCCAGCAGAAAGGACAGGAAGCTTGGCACCGGGGAGCTGTTTTTT	CASRKDRKLGTGELFF
NA	NA	TRBV6-1	TRBJ1-2	TGTGCCAGCAGTGGGGTGCCCGGGACACACCCTAACTATGGCTACACCTTC	CASSGVPGTHPNYGYTF
NA	NA	TRBV7-7	TRBJ2-5	TGTGCTAGCAGCCCAATTAGTTGGACCCAGTACTTC	CASSPISWTQYF
NA	TRBD1	TRBV19	TRBJ2-2	TGTGCCATTAAAGGGATACAGGGGCCGAACACCGGGGAGCTGTTTTTT	CAIKGIQGPNTGELFF
NA	NA	TRBV7-9	TRBJ1-5	TGTGCCAGCAGCTCAGGCCAGGGGCATCAGCCCCAGCATTTT	CASSSGQGHQPQHF
NA	NA	TRBV5-7	TRBJ2-3	TGTGCCAGCAGCTTACCGGTTATGCAGGGGCCACATACGCAGTATTTT	CASSLPVMQGPHTQYF
NA	NA	TRBV19	TRBJ1-3	TGTGCCAGTAGCTCAGGGATGGCTGGAAACACCATATATTTT	CASSSGMAGNTIYF
NA	TRBD1	TRBV12-5	TRBJ2-3	TGTGCTAGTGGAGCGACAGGGTCAGATACGCAGTATTTT	CASGATGSDTQYF
NA	TRBD1	TRBV9	TRBJ1-4	TGTGCCAGCAGCCTCGGGACAGGGAAAAGTGAAAAACTGTTTTTT	CASSLGTGKSEKLFF
NA	TRBD1	TRBV6-6	TRBJ1-6	TGTGCCAGCAAAGTAACAGGGGGATACCCCCTCCACTTT	CASKVTGGYPLHF
NA	TRBD2	TRBV7-3	TRBJ2-5	TGTGCCAGCAGCCCCACAGCGGGGCTTGAGACCCAGTACTTC	CASSPTAGLETQYF
NA	TRBD2	TRBV9	TRBJ2-7	TGTGCCAGCAGTGGGGCTAGCGGGAGCGAGCAGTACTTC	CASSGASGSEQYF
NA	TRBD2	TRBV7-7	TRBJ2-7	TGTGCTAGCAGCTTAGGGCGGGAGGGCTCCGAGCAGTACTTC	CASSLGREGSEQYF
NA	TRBD1	TRBV5-1	TRBJ1-1	TGCGCCAGCAGGGAGGGGACAGGGGTTTTGAACACTGAAGCTTTCTTT	CASREGTGVLNTEAFF
NA	NA	TRBV2	TRBJ2-7	TGTGCCAGCAGCGAATCGTCCGGGGACTCCTACGAGCAGTACTTC	CASSESSGDSYEQYF
NA	NA	TRBV18	TRBJ2-7	TGTGCCAGCTCACCGGTAGCTCACTCCTACGAGCAGTACTTC	CASSPVAHSYEQYF
NA	TRBD2	TRBV4-2	TRBJ2-1	TGTGCCAGCAGCCGACTACTCCCGCCCGGACTAGCGGGGGGCCCGCAGTTCTTC	CASSRLLPPGLAGGPQFF
NA	NA	TRBV7-6	TRBJ1-1	TGTGCCAGCAGTTATGGACAACTTAACACTGAAGCTTTCTTT	CASSYGQLNTEAFF
once	TRBD1	TRBV2	TRBJ1-6	TGTGCCAGCAGTCCGGGACAGGGAAGGTCACCCCTCCACTTT	CASSPGQGRSPLHF
once	TRBD1	TRBV6-6	TRBJ2-7	TGTGCCAGCAGTTGGGAACAGGGGGTAACCTACGAGCAGTACTTC	CASSWEQGVTYEQYF
NA	NA	TRBV10-3	TRBJ2-5	TGTGCCATCAGTGCAGGGAATCAAGAGACCCAGTACTTC	CAISAGNQETQYF
NA	NA	TRBV19	TRBJ1-5	TGTGCCAGTAGTATCTACCCTATATCTTATCAGCCCCAGCATTTT	CASSIYPISYQPQHF
NA	NA	TRBV25-1	TRBJ2-1	TGTGCCAGCAGTGAAAGCATAGTGTTGCGGTACAATGAGCAGTTCTTC	CASSESIVLRYNEQFF
NA	NA	TRBV10-2	TRBJ2-2	TGCGCCAGCGGTGGGGGGCGAAAGGCCGGGGAGCTGTTTTTT	CASGGGRKAGELFF
few	TRBD1	TRBV7-2	TRBJ1-2	TGTGCCAGCAGCTTAGTTACTACAGGGGGCCATGGCTACACCTTC	CASSLVTTGGHGYTF
once	NA	TRBV7-3	TRBJ1-1	TGTGCCAGCAGCAGAGACAGATCCTTCACTGAAGCTTTCTTT	CASSRDRSFTEAFF
NA	NA	TRBV7-9	TRBJ2-7	TGTGCCAGCAGCTTCACTTTGGCAGGGGGGTCCTACGAGCAGTACTTC	CASSFTLAGGSYEQYF
NA	TRBD1	TRBV19	TRBJ1-2	TGTGCCAGTAGTATAGGACAGGGCCTGAGCTATGGCTACACCTTC	CASSIGQGLSYGYTF
NA	NA	TRBV18	TRBJ2-1	TGTGCCAGCTCACCACCTGCGGTGAGCTCCTACAATGAGCAGTTCTTC	CASSPPAVSSYNEQFF
few	NA	TRBV28	TRBJ1-2	TGTGCCAGCAGTTTAGAAGGGGCGTATTTGTCCTATGGCTACACCTTC	CASSLEGAYLSYGYTF
NA	NA	TRBV7-8	TRBJ2-1	TGTGCCAGCAGCTTAGTCCCCGGGACTCGCTCCTACAATGAGCAGTTCTTC	CASSLVPGTRSYNEQFF
NA	NA	TRBV5-6	TRBJ1-5	TGTGCCAGCAGCTTGGGAAATACAGGGAACGGGGGCAATCAGCCCCAGCATTTT	CASSLGNTGNGGNQPQHF
NA	TRBD1	TRBV27	TRBJ2-3	TGTGCCAGCAGATTGACAGGGGAAACAGATACGCAGTATTTT	CASRLTGETDTQYF
NA	NA	TRBV27	TRBJ2-3	TGTGCCAGCAGTTTTGGGACTGGCGATACGCAGTATTTT	CASSFGTGDTQYF
few	TRBD1	TRBV6-1	TRBJ1-4	TGTGCCAGCAGTGAAGTATCAGGGGGCGGTGAAAAACTGTTTTTT	CASSEVSGGGEKLFF
NA	TRBD1	TRBV29-1	TRBJ2-2	TGCAGCGTCCGGGACAGGGCGAACACCGGGGAGCTGTTTTTT	CSVRDRANTGELFF
NA	TRBD1	TRBV28	TRBJ1-5	TGTGCCAGCAGTTCCTGGACAGGGGGCGCGGCTGGCAATCAGCCCCAGCATTTT	CASSSWTGGAAGNQPQHF
once	TRBD1	TRBV19	TRBJ1-1	TGTGCCAGTAGTGTCTCGACAGGGCGAATGAACACTGAAGCTTTCTTT	CASSVSTGRMNTEAFF
NA	TRBD1	TRBV9	TRBJ1-4	TGTGCCAGCAGCGACCCTTCAGGGGGGACTAATGAAAAACTGTTTTTT	CASSDPSGGTNEKLFF
NA	NA	TRBV5-1	TRBJ2-5	TGCGCCAGCACCTCGACGGCGGGCGTACAAGAGACCCAGTACTTC	CASTSTAGVQETQYF
NA	TRBD2	TRBV7-8	TRBJ2-7	TGTGCCAGCAGCTTTCGGAGCGGGAGGACCTACGAGCAGTACTTC	CASSFRSGRTYEQYF
NA	TRBD2	TRBV3-1/TRBV3-2	TRBJ2-7	TGTGCCAGCAGCCCGACTAGCGTAAACTACGAGCAGTACTTC	CASSPTSVNYEQYF
NA	NA	TRBV7-3	TRBJ2-7	TGTGCCAGCAGCTTATCCCCGCTCTCAGGGGACGAGCAGTACTTC	CASSLSPLSGDEQYF
NA	TRBD1	TRBV5-6	TRBJ1-4	TGTGCCAGCAGCTTGGCCAGACAGGGCGGAGAAAAACTGTTTTTT	CASSLARQGGEKLFF
NA	TRBD1	TRBV28	TRBJ2-2	TGTGCCAGCAGTCCCTACCGACAGGGGATTTATACTTCGGCAGATGTTGGGGAGCTGTTTTTT	CASSPYRQGIYTSADVGELFF
NA	NA	TRBV19	TRBJ2-7	TGTGCCAGTAGTATATTCGGTCGGCAGGGGAACTACGAGCAGTACTTC	CASSIFGRQGNYEQYF
NA	TRBD1	TRBV5-1	TRBJ2-7	TGCGCCAGCAGCGCGGGACAGGGGGCCAGCTACGAGCAGTACTTC	CASSAGQGASYEQYF
once	NA	TRBV7-9	TRBJ1-4	TGTGCCAGCAGCCCTCCGGGGGGCGTAAGTGAAAAACTGTTTTTT	CASSPPGGVSEKLFF
NA	TRBD1	TRBV19	TRBJ1-4	TGTGCCAGTAGCAGGAGTGCGACAGGGGAAAAACTGTTTTTT	CASSRSATGEKLFF
NA	NA	TRBV7-9	TRBJ2-1	TGTGCCAGCAGCACGGAGACGGGTTTTGTGTTCTTC	CASSTETGFVFF
NA	NA	TRBV7-8	TRBJ2-7	TGTGCCAGCTTCCTCACCGAGACCTACGAGCAGTACTTC	CASFLTETYEQYF
NA	TRBD2	TRBV7-2	TRBJ2-1	TGTGCCAGCAGCAACTACGGGACTAGCTCCTACAATGAGCAGTTCTTC	CASSNYGTSSYNEQFF
few	NA	TRBV5-5	TRBJ1-1	TGTGCCAGCAGCATCCGGGACAAGAACACTGAAGCTTTCTTT	CASSIRDKNTEAFF
NA	NA	TRBV7-8	TRBJ2-7	TGTGCCAGCAGCTTAGAAGCAGGCTCCTACGAGCAGTACTTC	CASSLEAGSYEQYF